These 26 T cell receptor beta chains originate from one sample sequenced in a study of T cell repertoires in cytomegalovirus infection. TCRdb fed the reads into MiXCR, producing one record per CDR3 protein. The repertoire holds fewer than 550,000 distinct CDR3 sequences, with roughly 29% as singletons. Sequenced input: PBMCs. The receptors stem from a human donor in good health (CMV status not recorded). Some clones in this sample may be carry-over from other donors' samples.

DNA for the CDR3: TGTGCCAGCAGTTTATTGAGGGAGTCGGACACTGAAGCTTTCTTT. Its protein is CASSLLRESDTEAFF. The genes are TRBV27 and TRBJ1-1; D is unclear. Germline values: CDR1 MNHEY, CDR2 SMNVEV (reference sequence). The V end was cut by 1 base, the J end by 3 bases, with 12 bases between. The CDR3 is 15 residues long.

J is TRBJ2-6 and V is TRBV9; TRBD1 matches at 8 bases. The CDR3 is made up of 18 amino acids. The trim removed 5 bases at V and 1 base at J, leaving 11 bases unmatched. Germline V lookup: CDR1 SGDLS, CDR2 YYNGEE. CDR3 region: CASSAPDRVFSGANVLTF. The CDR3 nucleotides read TGTGCCAGCAGTGCTCCGGACAGGGTGTTTTCTGGGGCCAACGTCCTGACTTTC.

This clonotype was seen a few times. Here the CDR3 reads CASSQAFEGGYGYTF. For the CDR3, the DNA is TGCGCCAGCAGCCAAGCCTTCGAGGGGGGCTATGGCTACACCTTC. The chain combines TRBV4-3 with TRBJ1-2; weak D call: TRBD1 (6 bases). In germline, CDR1 is LGHNA, CDR2 YSLEER. This CDR3 region has 15 residues. The V gene lost 1 base and the J gene lost 4 bases, with 13 bases spanning the gap.

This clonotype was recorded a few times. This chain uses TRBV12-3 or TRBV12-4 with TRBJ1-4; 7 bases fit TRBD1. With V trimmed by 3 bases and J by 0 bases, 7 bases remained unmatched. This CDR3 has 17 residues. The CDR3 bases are TGTGCCAGCAGTTTGGGACAGCTTCGAACAACTAATGAAAAACTGTTTTTT. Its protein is CASSLGQLRTTNEKLFF.

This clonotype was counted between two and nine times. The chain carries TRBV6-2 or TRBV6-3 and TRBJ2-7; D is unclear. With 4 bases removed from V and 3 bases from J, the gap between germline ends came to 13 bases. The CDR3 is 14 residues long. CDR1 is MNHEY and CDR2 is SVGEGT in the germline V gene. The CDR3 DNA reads TGTGCCAGCAGTTTCTCGAGAGTAGACTACGAGCAGTACTTC. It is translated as CASSFSRVDYEQYF.

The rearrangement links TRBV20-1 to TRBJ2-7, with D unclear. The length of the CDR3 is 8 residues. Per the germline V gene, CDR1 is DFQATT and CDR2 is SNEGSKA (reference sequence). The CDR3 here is CRDHEQYV. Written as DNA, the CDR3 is TGCAGGGACCACGAGCAGTACGTC.

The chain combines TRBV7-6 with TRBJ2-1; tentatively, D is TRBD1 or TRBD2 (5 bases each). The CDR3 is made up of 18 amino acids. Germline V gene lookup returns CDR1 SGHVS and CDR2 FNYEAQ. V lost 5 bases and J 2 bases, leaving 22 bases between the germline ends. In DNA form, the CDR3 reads TGTGCCAGCAGCGTCGGGGACCCCTCGTTGACAGCCTACAATGAGCAGTTCTTC. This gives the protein CASSVGDPSLTAYNEQFF.

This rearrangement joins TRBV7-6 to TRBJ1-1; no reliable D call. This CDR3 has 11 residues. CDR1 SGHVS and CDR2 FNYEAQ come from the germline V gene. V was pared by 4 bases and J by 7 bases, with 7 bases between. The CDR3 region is CASSSSFEAFF. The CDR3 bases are TGTGCCAGCAGCTCTTCATTTGAAGCTTTCTTT.

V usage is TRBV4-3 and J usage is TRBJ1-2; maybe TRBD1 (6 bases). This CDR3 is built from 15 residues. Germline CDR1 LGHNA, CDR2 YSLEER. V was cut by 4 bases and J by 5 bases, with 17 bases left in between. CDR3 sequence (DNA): TGCGCCAGCAGCCTAGATAGGACAGCAACTTATGGCTACACCTTC. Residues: CASSLDRTATYGYTF.

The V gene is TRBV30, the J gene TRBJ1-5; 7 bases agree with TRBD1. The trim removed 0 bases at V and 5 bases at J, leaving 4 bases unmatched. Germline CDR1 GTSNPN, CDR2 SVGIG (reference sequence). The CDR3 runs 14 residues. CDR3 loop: CAWSVAGGHQPQHF. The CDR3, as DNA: TGTGCCTGGAGTGTAGCAGGGGGTCATCAGCCCCAGCATTTT.

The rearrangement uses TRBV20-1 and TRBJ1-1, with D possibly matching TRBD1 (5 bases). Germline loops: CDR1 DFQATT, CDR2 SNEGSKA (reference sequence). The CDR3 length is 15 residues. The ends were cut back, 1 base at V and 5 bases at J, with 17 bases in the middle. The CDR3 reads CSARALDIQGTEAFF. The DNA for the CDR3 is TGCAGTGCTAGAGCCCTGGACATACAAGGGACTGAAGCTTTCTTT.

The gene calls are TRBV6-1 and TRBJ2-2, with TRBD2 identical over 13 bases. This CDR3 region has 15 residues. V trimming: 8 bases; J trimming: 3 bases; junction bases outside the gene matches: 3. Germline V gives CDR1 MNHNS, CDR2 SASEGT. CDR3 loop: CASGGTSGDTGELFF. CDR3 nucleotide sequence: TGTGCCAGCGGCGGGACTAGCGGGGACACCGGGGAGCTGTTTTTT.

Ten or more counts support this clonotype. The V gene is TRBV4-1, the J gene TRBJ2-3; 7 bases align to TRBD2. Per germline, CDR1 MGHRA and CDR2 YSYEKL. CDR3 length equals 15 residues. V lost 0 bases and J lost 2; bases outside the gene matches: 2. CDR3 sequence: CASSQEAGNTDTQYF. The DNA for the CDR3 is TGCGCCAGCAGCCAAGAAGCGGGAAACACAGATACGCAGTATTTT.

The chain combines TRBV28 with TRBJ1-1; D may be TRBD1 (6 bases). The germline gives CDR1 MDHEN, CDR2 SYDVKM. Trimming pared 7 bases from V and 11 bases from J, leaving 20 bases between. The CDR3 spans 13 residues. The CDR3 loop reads CASTAWGTGSAFF. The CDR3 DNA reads TGTGCCAGCACCGCATGGGGCACAGGGTCGGCTTTCTTT.

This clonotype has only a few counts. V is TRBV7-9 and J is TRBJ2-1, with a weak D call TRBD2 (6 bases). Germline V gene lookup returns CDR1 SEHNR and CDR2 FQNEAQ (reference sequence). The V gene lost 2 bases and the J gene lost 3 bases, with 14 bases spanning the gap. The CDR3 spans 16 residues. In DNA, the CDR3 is TGTGCCAGCAGCTTAAATTCGGCAGCGGGCTACAATGAGCAGTTCTTC. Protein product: CASSLNSAAGYNEQFF. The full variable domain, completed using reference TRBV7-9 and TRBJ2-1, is DTGVSQNPRHKITKRGQNVTFRCDPISEHNRLYWYRQTLGQGPEFLTYFQNEAQLEKSRLLSDRFSAERPKGSFSTLEIQRTEQGDSAMYLCASSLNSAAGYNEQFFGPGTRLTVL.

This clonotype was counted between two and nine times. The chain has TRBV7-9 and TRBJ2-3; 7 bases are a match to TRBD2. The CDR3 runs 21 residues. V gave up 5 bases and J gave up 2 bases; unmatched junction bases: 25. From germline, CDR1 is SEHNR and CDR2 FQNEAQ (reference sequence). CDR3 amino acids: CASSPSGGSGGSPPYTDTQYF. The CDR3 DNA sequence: TGTGCCAGCAGCCCATCGGGGGGATCTGGGGGAAGCCCCCCTTACACAGATACGCAGTATTTT.

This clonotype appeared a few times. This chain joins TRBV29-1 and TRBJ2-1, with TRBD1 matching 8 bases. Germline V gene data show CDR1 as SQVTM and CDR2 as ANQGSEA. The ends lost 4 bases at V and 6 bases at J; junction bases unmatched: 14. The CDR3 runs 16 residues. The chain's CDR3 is CSVARIIGQGGNEQFF. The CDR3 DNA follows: TGCAGCGTTGCCCGCATTATCGGACAGGGCGGCAATGAGCAGTTCTTC.

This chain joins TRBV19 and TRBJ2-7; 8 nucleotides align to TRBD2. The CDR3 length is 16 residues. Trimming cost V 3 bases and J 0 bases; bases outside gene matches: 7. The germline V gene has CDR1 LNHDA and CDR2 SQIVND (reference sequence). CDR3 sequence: CASSMRLAKSSYEQYF. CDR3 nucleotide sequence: TGTGCCAGTAGTATGCGACTAGCGAAGAGCTCCTACGAGCAGTACTTC.

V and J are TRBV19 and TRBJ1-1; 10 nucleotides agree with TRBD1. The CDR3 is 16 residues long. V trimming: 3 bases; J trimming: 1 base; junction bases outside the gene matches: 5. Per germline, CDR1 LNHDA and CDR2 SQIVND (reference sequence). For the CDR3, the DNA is TGTGCCAGTAGTATCCGGGACAGGGGAGGGAACACTGAAGCTTTCTTT. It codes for CASSIRDRGGNTEAFF.

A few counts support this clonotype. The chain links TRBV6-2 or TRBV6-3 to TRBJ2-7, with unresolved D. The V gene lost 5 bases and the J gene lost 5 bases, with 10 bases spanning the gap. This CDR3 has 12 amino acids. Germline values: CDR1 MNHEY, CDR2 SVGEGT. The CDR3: CASSPPFDEQYF. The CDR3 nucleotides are TGTGCCAGCAGTCCCCCCTTCGACGAGCAGTACTTC.

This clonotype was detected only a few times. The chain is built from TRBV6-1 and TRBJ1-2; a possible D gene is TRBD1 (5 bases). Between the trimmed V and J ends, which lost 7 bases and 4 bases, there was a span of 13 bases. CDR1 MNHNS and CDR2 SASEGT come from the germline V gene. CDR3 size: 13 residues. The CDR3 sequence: CASTKTGTYGYTF. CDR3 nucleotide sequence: TGTGCCAGCACGAAAACAGGAACCTATGGCTACACCTTC.

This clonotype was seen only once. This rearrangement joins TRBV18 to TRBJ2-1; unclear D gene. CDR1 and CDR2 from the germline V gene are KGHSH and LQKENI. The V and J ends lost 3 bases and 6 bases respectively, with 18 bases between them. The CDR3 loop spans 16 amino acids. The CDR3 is CASSPQPPGDGNEQFF. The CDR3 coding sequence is TGTGCCAGCTCACCCCAACCTCCAGGAGACGGCAATGAGCAGTTCTTC.

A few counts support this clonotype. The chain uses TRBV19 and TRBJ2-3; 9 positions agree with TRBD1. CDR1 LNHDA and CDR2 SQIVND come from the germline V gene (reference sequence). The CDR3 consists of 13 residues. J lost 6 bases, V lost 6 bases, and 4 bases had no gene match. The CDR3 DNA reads TGTGCCAGTAGGGGGACAGGGATGGATACGCAGTATTTT. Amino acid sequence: CASRGTGMDTQYF.

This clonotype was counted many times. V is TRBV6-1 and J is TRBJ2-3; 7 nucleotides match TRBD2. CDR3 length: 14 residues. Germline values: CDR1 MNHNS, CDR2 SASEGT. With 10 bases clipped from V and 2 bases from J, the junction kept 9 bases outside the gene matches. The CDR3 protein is CATHLRGNTDTQYF. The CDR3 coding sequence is TGTGCCACCCACTTGCGGGGGAACACAGATACGCAGTATTTT.

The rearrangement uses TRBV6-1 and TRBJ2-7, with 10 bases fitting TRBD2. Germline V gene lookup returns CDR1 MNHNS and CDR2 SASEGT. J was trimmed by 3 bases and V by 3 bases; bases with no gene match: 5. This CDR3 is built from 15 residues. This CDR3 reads CASSESGRAVYEQYF. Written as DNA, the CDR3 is TGTGCCAGCAGTGAGAGCGGGAGGGCCGTCTACGAGCAGTACTTC.

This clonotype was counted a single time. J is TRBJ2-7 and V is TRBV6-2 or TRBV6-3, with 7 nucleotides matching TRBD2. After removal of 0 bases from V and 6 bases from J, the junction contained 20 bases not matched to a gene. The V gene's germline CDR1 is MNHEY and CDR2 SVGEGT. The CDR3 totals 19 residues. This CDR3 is CASSYSKRVAGKALGEQYV. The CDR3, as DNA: TGTGCCAGCAGTTACTCGAAAAGGGTAGCGGGTAAGGCTTTGGGCGAGCAGTACGTC.